This T cell receptor (beta chain) was recorded in a study of a mutant IDH1 vaccine in newly diagnosed glioma. Study background: Across weeks 1, 3, 5, 7, 11, 15, 19 and 23, patients received a vaccination each time, eight in all. Vaccines were begun 4-6 weeks after radiotherapy alone, or with temozolomide cycles. The treated group averaged approximately 38 years old and was about 60% male, around 38% female. Therapy received beforehand was radiotherapy, temozolomide, or both, with most patients given both.

The CDR3 runs to 14 residues. With 7 bases removed from V and 0 bases from J, the gap between germline ends came to 12 bases. Germline-derived CDR1 and CDR2 are SEHNR and FQNEAQ (reference sequence). Time point described: week 5, during vaccination. Every single dose of the vaccine, 300 ug of mutant IDH1 20-mer peptide, came with topical imiquimod. Notes on this clone: Its target is unknown.

Repertoires were generated with immunoSEQ multiplex PCR, while TCRdb's copy carries only in-frame clones and drops some. The sample contains 56,000 or so clones, 78% of which appear only once. The rearrangement uses TRBV7-9 and TRBJ1-2; TRBD1 is a possible D gene (6 bases). The clonotype originates from a woman aged 40 to 50 with glioma. The sequenced sample was PBMCs, obtained from a glioma patient whose treatment included an IDH1 peptide vaccine. As DNA, the CDR3 is TGTGCCAGCATACCCGGGACAACTAACTATGGCTACACCTTC. As protein: CASIPGTTNYGYTF.